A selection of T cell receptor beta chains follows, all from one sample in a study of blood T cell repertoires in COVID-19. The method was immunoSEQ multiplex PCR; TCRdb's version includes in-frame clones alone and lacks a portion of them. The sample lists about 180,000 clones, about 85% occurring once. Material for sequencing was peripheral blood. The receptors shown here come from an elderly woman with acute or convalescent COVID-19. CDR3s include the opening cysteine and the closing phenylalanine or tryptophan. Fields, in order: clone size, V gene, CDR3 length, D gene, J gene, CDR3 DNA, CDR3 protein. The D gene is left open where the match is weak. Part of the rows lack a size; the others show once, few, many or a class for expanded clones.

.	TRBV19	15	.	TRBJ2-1	TGTGCCAGTAGTATCGGGGGTTACTCCTACAATGAGCAGTTCTTC	CASSIGGYSYNEQFF
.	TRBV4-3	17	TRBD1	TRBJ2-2	TGCGCCAGCAGCCGCTTGGACAGGGAAGCGGACACCGGGGAGCTGTTTTTT	CASSRLDREADTGELFF
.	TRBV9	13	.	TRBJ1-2	TGTGCCAGCAGCGTATCACTTGACTATGGCTACACCTTC	CASSVSLDYGYTF
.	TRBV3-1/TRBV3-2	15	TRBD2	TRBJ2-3	TGTGCCAGCAGCCCCTACCTAGCGGGAGGATGGATGCAGTATTTT	CASSPYLAGGWMQYF
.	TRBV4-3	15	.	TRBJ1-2	TGCGCCAGCAGCCACAGCGCGGGATCTAACTATGGCTACACCTTC	CASSHSAGSNYGYTF
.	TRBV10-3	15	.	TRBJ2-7	TGTGCCATCAGTGAGGGGGGCCCTAGGGCCTACGAGCAGTACTTC	CAISEGGPRAYEQYF
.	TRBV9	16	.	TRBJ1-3	TGTGCCAGCAGCCCCAATCCAGGGTTCTCTGGAAACACCATATATTTT	CASSPNPGFSGNTIYF
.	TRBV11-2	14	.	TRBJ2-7	TGTGCCAGCAGCCCGGTCTCTAGCTCCTACGAGCAGTACTTC	CASSPVSSSYEQYF
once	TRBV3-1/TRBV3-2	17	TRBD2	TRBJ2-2	TGTGCCAGCAGCCCCGGGTTAGCGGGAGCCTCCACCGGGGAGCTGTTTTTT	CASSPGLAGASTGELFF
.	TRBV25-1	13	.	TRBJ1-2	TGTGCCAGCAGTCCCGATGGGGCCTATGGCTACACCTTC	CASSPDGAYGYTF
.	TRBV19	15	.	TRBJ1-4	TGTGCCAGTACTACAGGGAGATCCACTAATGAAAAACTGTTTTTT	CASTTGRSTNEKLFF
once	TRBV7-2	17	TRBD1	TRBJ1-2	TGTGCCAGCAGCTACCGACAGGGCCCCTACTCTAACTATGGCTACACCTTC	CASSYRQGPYSNYGYTF
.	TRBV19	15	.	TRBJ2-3	TGTGCCAGTAGTATCGCACAGGTCGGGACAGATACGCAGTATTTT	CASSIAQVGTDTQYF
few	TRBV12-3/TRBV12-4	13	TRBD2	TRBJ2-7	TGTGCCAGCACCGGGACTAGCGTCTACGAGCAGTACTTC	CASTGTSVYEQYF
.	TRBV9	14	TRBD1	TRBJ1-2	TGTGCCAGCAGCGTAGCTAGGGGGCACTATGGCTACACCTTC	CASSVARGHYGYTF
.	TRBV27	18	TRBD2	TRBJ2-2	TGTGCCAGCAGTCCCTATCGACCGACTAGCGGGGGGACCGGGGAGCTGTTTTTT	CASSPYRPTSGGTGELFF
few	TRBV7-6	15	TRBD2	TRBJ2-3	TGTGCCAGCAGCTGGACTAGCGGGAGCACAGATACGCAGTATTTT	CASSWTSGSTDTQYF
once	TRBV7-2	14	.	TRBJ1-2	TGTGCCAGCAGCCTAGGTCAGGGTAACTATGGCTACACCTTC	CASSLGQGNYGYTF
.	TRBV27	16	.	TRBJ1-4	TGTGCCAGCAGTCCCTCGGTTCCAACGAGTGCTGAAAAACTGTTTTTT	CASSPSVPTSAEKLFF
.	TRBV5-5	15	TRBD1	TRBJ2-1	TGTGCCAGCAGCCTGAGGACAGGGGGCGGGGGAGAGCAGTTCTTC	CASSLRTGGGGEQFF
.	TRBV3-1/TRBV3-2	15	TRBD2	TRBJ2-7	TGTGCCAGCAGCCTTACTAGCGGGAGCTCCTACGAGCAGTACTTC	CASSLTSGSSYEQYF
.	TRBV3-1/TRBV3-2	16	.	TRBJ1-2	TGTGCCAGCAGCCAGTTTTCTTACAGGGAGAACTATGGCTACACCTTC	CASSQFSYRENYGYTF
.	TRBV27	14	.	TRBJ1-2	TGTGCCAGCAGCGACTACCGGGACTCCGGCAGCTACACCTTC	CASSDYRDSGSYTF